Below, one T cell receptor (beta chain) is given with its context. This entry is derived from a study of blood T cell repertoires in COVID-19. About the research overall: Material from acute and convalescent COVID-19 was sourced from the United States, Italy and Spain. PBMCs, B-cell-depleted T cells, or T cells provided the cDNA or gDNA that made up the material.

The CDR3 is 13 residues long. Germline assignment: CDR1 SEHNR and CDR2 FQNEAQ (reference sequence). The V gene lost 6 bases and the J gene lost 0 bases, with 8 bases spanning the gap. Under the authors' procedure: It was from reference gene primer amplification that nucleated cell counts were estimated. Sequencing used immunoSEQ multiplex PCR; TCRdb keeps in-frame clones, though not all of them. V and J calls and clone size are as listed in that table; D and trimming were resolved from the DNA. Of 240,000 or so clones in the sample, more than 75% were seen once. Specimen: peripheral blood. The receptor was derived from a woman between 65 and 79 years old with active or convalescent COVID-19. V and J are TRBV7-9 and TRBJ1-1; unclear D gene. The CDR3, as DNA: TGTGCCAGCAGGGGCCTTATGAACACTGAAGCTTTCTTT. Translated: CASRGLMNTEAFF.